The source of this TCR beta chain is a study of T cell repertoires in cytomegalovirus infection. Background on the study: CMV infection and matching HLA type were both indicated by public TCR beta signatures.

With regard to this clonotype: Antigen: not known.

Findings and caveats of the study: HLA-C-restricted, CMV-specific TCR beta clonotypes were dominant ex vivo. Carriers of CMV plus the relevant HLA were identified by cumulative public TCR beta family frequency.

TCRdb redid the calling of the reads with MiXCR, one entry per CDR3 protein. This sample has 510,000 or so distinct CDR3 sequences, with approximately 25% found just once. The CDR3 runs 15 residues. Germline CDR1 is SGHKS and CDR2 is YYEKEE (reference sequence). V lost 5 bases and J lost 7, with 22 bases in between. The J gene is TRBJ2-7, the V gene TRBV5-5; D tentatively reads TRBD1 or TRBD2 (5 bases each). The sequenced sample was PBMCs. The source of this sequence is a human donor in good health (CMV status not recorded). Some clones in this sample may be carry-over from other donors' samples. CDR3 residues: CASSWDPQAAREQYV. The CDR3 DNA reads as TGTGCCAGCAGTTGGGACCCCCAGGCGGCTAGAGAGCAGTACGTC.